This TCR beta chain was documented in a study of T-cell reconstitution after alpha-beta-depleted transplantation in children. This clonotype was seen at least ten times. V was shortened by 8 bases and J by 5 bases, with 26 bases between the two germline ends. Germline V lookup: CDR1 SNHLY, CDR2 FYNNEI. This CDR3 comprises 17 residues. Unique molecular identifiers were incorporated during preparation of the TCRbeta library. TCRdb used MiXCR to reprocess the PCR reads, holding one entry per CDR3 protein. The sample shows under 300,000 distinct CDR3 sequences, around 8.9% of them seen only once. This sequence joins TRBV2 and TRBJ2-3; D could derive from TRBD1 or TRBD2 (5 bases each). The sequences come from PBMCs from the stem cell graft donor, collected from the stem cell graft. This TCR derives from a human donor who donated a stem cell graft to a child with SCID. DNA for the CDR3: TGTGCCAGCCGAAGAGACCCGGGACCCTATTCAGGAGATACGCAGTATTTT. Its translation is CASRRDPGPYSGDTQYF.